This entry concerns a single TCR beta chain. The antigen is not known. Germline CDR1 and CDR2: MNHNY and SVGAGI (reference sequence). V shed 4 bases and J 4 bases; nucleotides not matched to a gene: 5. The CDR3 has 14 residues. This sample was taken from a study of chemoradiotherapy in HPV16-positive cancers. General study findings and limits: Better recurrence-free survival went with HPV-responsive T-cell expansion in HPV16-positive patients. Only a couple of HPV16-positive patients supplied the functional HPV-specificity definition.

Measured with immunoSEQ multiplex PCR; TCRdb has only the in-frame clones, and not every one. The sample gives 20,000 to 25,000 clones, approximately 83% of which show up once; 3.5% to 5% is in the top ten. The V gene is TRBV6-6, the J gene TRBJ1-1; 8 bases are a match to TRBD1. The source is a human donor with HPV-associated anogenital cancer. The specimen was blood, collected from a patient who underwent chemoradiotherapy. CDR3: CASSSQGAGTEAFF. CDR3 coding DNA: TGTGCCAGCAGTTCCCAGGGGGCTGGCACTGAAGCTTTCTTT.